Listed below are T cell receptor beta chains from one sample, sequenced in a study of OX40 agonist ivuxolimab in advanced cancers. TCRdb keeps only in-frame clones here, not all; method: immunoSEQ multiplex PCR. This sample has roughly 77,000 clones, with around 90% found just once. Sequenced here: CD4+ or CD8+ T cells sorted from blood, sampled in a trial of the OX40 agonist ivuxolimab. These receptors were obtained from an adult with an advanced solid tumor such as melanoma, head and neck, liver or kidney cancer. Both conserved end residues are part of each CDR3. Size tells how often a clone was seen (once, few, many) or the class of an expanded clone, and some rows leave it out.

len,j_gene,abundance,v_gene,CDR3aa
16,TRBJ2-2,.,TRBV15,CATSRVGLDGTGELFF
13,TRBJ2-1,.,TRBV7-9,CASSLAGNNEQFF
16,TRBJ2-1,.,TRBV27,CASSLLTTGGINEQFF
16,TRBJ1-6,.,TRBV5-5,CASSLALVDGGSPLHF
14,TRBJ1-2,few,TRBV11-2,CASSIGQGDYGYTF
17,TRBJ2-1,.,TRBV19,CASSPPAGVVSYNEQFF
14,TRBJ2-7,.,TRBV5-6,CASSRDRGLHEQYF
12,TRBJ1-1,.,TRBV29-1,CSAPTEGTEAFF
16,TRBJ1-3,.,TRBV12-5,CASGLPGQGLGNTIYF
16,TRBJ2-5,.,TRBV4-2,CASSQEIAGEEETQYF
14,TRBJ2-7,.,TRBV7-1,CASSFRSRSYEQYF
15,TRBJ2-5,once,TRBV6-6,CASSYSRQVQETQYF
13,TRBJ1-2,once,TRBV27,CASSIQGTYGYTF
13,TRBJ1-2,.,TRBV5-4,CASSLGGQGGYTF
12,TRBJ2-7,.,TRBV30,CAWSGLAGEQYF
13,TRBJ1-5,once,TRBV30,CAWSEGGHQPQHF
14,TRBJ2-2,.,TRBV27,CASSLGQVGGELFF
14,TRBJ1-1,.,TRBV4-2,CASSQGYGPTEAFF
14,TRBJ1-2,.,TRBV12-5,CASGLGTGNYGYTF
17,TRBJ2-1,.,TRBV18,CASSVAQRTGPYNEQFF
13,TRBJ1-1,few,TRBV30,CALNRGMNTEAFF
16,TRBJ1-1,.,TRBV4-3,CASRRGQGAGGTEAFF
16,TRBJ2-7,.,TRBV7-6,CASSLRAAGEGYEQYF
15,TRBJ1-5,.,TRBV6-1,CASSPEGISNQPQHF
12,TRBJ2-7,.,TRBV7-8,CASSVASYEQYF
18,TRBJ1-1,.,TRBV7-6,CASSKFPGQGESDTEAFF
12,TRBJ2-7,.,TRBV30,CAWSVGKYEQYF
14,TRBJ1-1,.,TRBV5-4,CASSLGGGNTEAFF
13,TRBJ1-1,.,TRBV27,CASSLVSGFEAFF
16,TRBJ2-3,.,TRBV5-6,CASSPSRAAYTDTQYF
15,TRBJ2-3,.,TRBV6-1,CASSEEVRATDTQYF
10,TRBJ1-1,.,TRBV29-1,CSVVGPEASF
16,TRBJ2-5,.,TRBV7-2,CASSSNWGGDQETQYF
15,TRBJ1-1,.,TRBV30,CAWSVPLRGYTEAFF
13,TRBJ1-2,few,TRBV14,CASSLRDRVGYTF
12,TRBJ1-2,.,TRBV19,CASSIWGHGYTF
15,TRBJ2-3,.,TRBV5-4,CASSPVWASTDTQYF
16,TRBJ1-2,.,TRBV12-5,CASGLGKLAGQGAYTF
13,TRBJ1-1,.,TRBV18,CASSPGLYQEAFF
13,TRBJ1-4,.,TRBV13,CASSTRGRGKLFF
14,TRBJ2-7,.,TRBV2,CASSLTQGGYEQYF
16,TRBJ2-3,.,TRBV9,CASNGGAGVSTDTQYF
16,TRBJ1-1,.,TRBV9,CASSPRGMAMNTEAFF
11,TRBJ2-7,.,TRBV5-5,CASSMIYEQYF
13,TRBJ1-2,.,TRBV27,CASSFSGVDGYTF
17,TRBJ1-1,.,TRBV19,CASSPLRDRKNRFEAFF
13,TRBJ2-7,.,TRBV6-5,CASSYGDPYEQYF
16,TRBJ2-3,.,TRBV27,CASSLGLAGPQDTQYF
18,TRBJ1-5,.,TRBV5-4,CASSDRDRPTYSNQPQHF
15,TRBJ2-7,.,TRBV11-2,CASSRDRGPSYEQYF
18,TRBJ2-5,.,TRBV2,CASSWGPGLAGAQETQYF
14,TRBJ2-7,.,TRBV9,CASSVWDTSYEQYF
15,TRBJ1-1,few,TRBV7-9,CASSLAEVMNTEAFF
13,TRBJ2-7,.,TRBV7-8,CASSLAGGLEQYF
13,TRBJ2-7,.,TRBV12-5,CASGSSTTQREYF
18,TRBJ2-5,.,TRBV27,CASSLSAGRGRMAETQYF
17,TRBJ2-3,.,TRBV7-9,CASSLPIAGGYTDTQYF
12,TRBJ2-7,.,TRBV6-6,CASKGRFYEQYF
13,TRBJ2-3,few,TRBV2,CASNLAKADTQYF
17,TRBJ1-2,.,TRBV9,CASSVGAGQDHNYGYTF